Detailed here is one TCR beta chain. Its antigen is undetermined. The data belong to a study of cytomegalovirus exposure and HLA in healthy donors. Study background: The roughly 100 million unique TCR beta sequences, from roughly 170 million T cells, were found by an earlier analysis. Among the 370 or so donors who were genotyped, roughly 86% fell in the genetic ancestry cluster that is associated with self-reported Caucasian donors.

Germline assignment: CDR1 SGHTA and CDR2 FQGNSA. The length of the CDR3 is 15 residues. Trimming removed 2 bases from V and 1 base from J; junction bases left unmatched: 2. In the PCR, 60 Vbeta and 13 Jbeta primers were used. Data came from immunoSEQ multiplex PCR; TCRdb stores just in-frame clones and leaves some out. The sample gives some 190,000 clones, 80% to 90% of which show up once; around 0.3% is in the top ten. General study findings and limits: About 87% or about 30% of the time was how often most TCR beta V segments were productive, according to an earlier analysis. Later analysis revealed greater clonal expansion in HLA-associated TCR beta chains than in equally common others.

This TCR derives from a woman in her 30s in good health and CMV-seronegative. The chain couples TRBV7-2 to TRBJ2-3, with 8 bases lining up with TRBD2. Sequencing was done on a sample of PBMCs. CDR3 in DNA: TGTGCCAGCAGCTTACCGCGGGGGGGCACAGATACGCAGTATTTT. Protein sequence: CASSLPRGGTDTQYF.